The subject of this entry is one T cell receptor (beta chain). The data originate from a study of T cell changes during pregnancy in multiple sclerosis. V was shortened by 5 bases and J by 2 bases, with 14 bases between the two germline ends. This CDR3 has 15 residues. Germline V gene sequence: CDR1 SGHTA, CDR2 FQGTGA. The repertoire was sequenced with immunoSEQ multiplex PCR; TCRdb's copy has only in-frame clones and lacks some. This sample carries approximately 80,000 clones, around 93% of them seen once, and the ten largest clones take 0.65% to 0.75%. The clonotype was recovered from a female donor in good health, enrolled as a control in a pregnancy study. This rearrangement joins TRBV7-3 to TRBJ2-3; weak D call: TRBD2 (7 bases). Sequencing was performed on peripheral blood, taken in the second trimester of pregnancy. CDR3 in amino acids: CASSVRGGATDTQYF. Written as DNA, the CDR3 is TGTGCCAGCAGCGTGAGGGGGGGCGCCACAGATACGCAGTATTTT.